This T cell receptor (beta chain) comes out of a study of OX40 agonist ivuxolimab in advanced cancers. Overall study context: A history of anti-PD-1, anti-PD-L1 or anti-CTLA-4 therapy was acceptable, and over 35% had some.

TCRdb's table, derived via immunoSEQ multiplex PCR, lists solely in-frame clones and lacks some. The sample contains 75,000 to 100,000 clones, roughly nine tenths of which appear only once. V lost 4 bases to trimming and J lost 3 bases; unmatched junction nucleotides: 6. Germline CDR1 and CDR2: SGHKS and YYEKEE (reference sequence). The CDR3 consists of 14 residues. Study results and caveats: Among T cells, CD8+ cells averaged more expanded clones than CD4+ cells. Antigen specificity was not determined for the expanded peripheral T cells.

On this clone: The antigen is not known.

This TCR came from an adult with an advanced solid tumor such as melanoma, head and neck, liver or kidney cancer. The sample here was CD4+ or CD8+ T cells sorted from blood, taken in a trial of the OX40 agonist ivuxolimab. The chain carries TRBV5-5 and TRBJ1-2, with 7 bases lining up with TRBD1. Here the CDR3 DNA reads TGTGCCAGCAGCCCGACAGGGTTAGACTATGGCTACACCTTC. It specifies CASSPTGLDYGYTF. The variable domain in full, completed from reference TRBV5-5 and TRBJ1-2, reads DAGVTQSPTHLIKTRGQQVTLRCSPISGHKSVSWYQQVLGQGPQFIFQYYEKEERGRGNFPDRFSARQFPNYSSELNVNALLLGDSALYLCASSPTGLDYGYTFGSGTRLTVV.